What follows describes a single T cell receptor beta chain. Its target is not known. The data were taken from a study of OX40 agonist ivuxolimab in advanced cancers. Looking at the study overall: Having had anti-PD-1, anti-PD-L1 or anti-CTLA-4 therapy before was allowed, and approximately 40% had some. General study results and limits: Certain nonresponders additionally had low normalized T-cell clonal expansion. Among T cells, CD8+ cells averaged more expanded clones than CD4+ cells.

With autoimmune disease history or systemic immunosuppression, patients were excluded. Per germline, CDR1 SGHDT and CDR2 YYEEEE. The length of the CDR3 is 15 residues. Trimming removed 7 bases from V and 0 bases from J, with 14 bases in between. Generated by immunoSEQ multiplex PCR, the TCRdb table keeps only in-frame clones and is missing some. The sample lists around 58,000 clones, 84% occurring once. The chain employs TRBV5-6 and TRBJ2-1, with a tentative D call TRBD2 (6 bases). The sequencing used CD4+ or CD8+ T cells sorted from blood, collected in a trial of the OX40 agonist ivuxolimab. The TCR sequence derives from an adult with an advanced solid tumor such as melanoma, head and neck, liver or kidney cancer. This chain's CDR3 is CASSPGLSSYNEQFF. In DNA, the CDR3 is TGTGCCAGCTCCCCGGGACTCAGCTCCTACAATGAGCAGTTCTTC.